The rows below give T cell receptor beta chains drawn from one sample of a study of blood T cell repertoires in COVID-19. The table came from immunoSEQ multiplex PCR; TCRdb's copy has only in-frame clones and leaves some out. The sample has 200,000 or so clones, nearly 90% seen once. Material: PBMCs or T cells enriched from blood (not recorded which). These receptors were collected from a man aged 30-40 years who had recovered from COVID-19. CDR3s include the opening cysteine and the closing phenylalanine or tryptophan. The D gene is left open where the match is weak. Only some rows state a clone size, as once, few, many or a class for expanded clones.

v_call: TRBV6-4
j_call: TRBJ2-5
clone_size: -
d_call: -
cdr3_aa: CASSAGTLGTRETQYF
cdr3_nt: TGTGCCAGCAGCGCTGGGACATTAGGAACTCGGGAGACCCAGTACTTC

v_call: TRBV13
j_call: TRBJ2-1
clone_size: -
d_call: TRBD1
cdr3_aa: CASRYRGYYNEQFF
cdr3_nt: TGTGCCAGCAGGTACAGGGGTTACTACAATGAGCAGTTCTTC

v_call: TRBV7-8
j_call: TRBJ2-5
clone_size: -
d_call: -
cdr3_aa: CASTSSWFLTGETQYF
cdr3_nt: TGTGCCAGCACCTCTTCCTGGTTTCTCACCGGAGAGACCCAGTACTTC

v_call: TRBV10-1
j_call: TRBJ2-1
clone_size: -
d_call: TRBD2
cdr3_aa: CASSDFLAGDYNEQFF
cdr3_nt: TGCGCCAGCAGTGACTTCTTAGCGGGAGACTACAATGAGCAGTTCTTC

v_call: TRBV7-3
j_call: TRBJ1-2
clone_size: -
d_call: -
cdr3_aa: CASRPVGGGYTF
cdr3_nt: TGTGCCAGCAGGCCCGTCGGGGGAGGCTACACCTTC

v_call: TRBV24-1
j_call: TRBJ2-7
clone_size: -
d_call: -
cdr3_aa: CATSDGGSYEQYF
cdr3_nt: TGTGCCACCAGTGACGGCGGCTCCTACGAGCAGTACTTC

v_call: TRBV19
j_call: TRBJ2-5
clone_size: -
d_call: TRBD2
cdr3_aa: CASSAPTSGRTVVETQYF
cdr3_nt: TGTGCCAGTAGTGCCCCAACTAGCGGGAGAACGGTAGTAGAGACCCAGTACTTC

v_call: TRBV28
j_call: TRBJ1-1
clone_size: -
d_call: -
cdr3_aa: CASSSLYTEAFF
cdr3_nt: TGTGCCAGCTCTTCACTTTACACTGAAGCTTTCTTT

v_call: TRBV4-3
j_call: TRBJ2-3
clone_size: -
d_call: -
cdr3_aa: CASSRAGATDTQYF
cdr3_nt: TGCGCCAGCAGCCGCGCGGGGGCCACAGATACGCAGTATTTT

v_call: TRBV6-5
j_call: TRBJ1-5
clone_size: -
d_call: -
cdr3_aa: CASREYSNQPQHF
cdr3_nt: TGTGCCAGCAGGGAGTATAGCAATCAGCCCCAGCATTTT

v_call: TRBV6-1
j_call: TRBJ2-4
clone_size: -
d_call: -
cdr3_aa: CASSEAGSWNIQYF
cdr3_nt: TGTGCCAGCAGTGAAGCGGGCAGCTGGAACATTCAGTACTTC

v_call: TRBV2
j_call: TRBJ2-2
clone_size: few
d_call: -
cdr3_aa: CASRAGPTGELFF
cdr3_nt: TGTGCCAGCAGAGCGGGCCCCACCGGGGAGCTGTTTTTT

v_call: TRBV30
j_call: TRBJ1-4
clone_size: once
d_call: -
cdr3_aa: CAWSPLKDSEKLFF
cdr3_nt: TGTGCCTGGAGTCCGCTCAAAGATAGCGAAAAACTGTTTTTT

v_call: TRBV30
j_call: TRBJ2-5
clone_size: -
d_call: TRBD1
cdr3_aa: CAWSQDRGETQYF
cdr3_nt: TGTGCCTGGAGTCAGGACAGGGGAGAGACCCAGTACTTC

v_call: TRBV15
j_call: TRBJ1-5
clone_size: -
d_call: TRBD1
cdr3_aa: CATSTDRGFSNQPQHF
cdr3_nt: TGTGCCACCAGCACGGACAGGGGGTTCAGCAATCAGCCCCAGCATTTT

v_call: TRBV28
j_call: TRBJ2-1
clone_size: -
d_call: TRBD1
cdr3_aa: CASSLATGGYNEQFF
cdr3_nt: TGTGCCAGCAGTTTAGCGACAGGGGGGTACAATGAGCAGTTCTTC

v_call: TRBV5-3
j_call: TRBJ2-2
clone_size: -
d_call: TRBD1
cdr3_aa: CAIRTGNDPGELFF
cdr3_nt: TGTGCCATACGGACAGGGAACGATCCCGGGGAGCTGTTTTTT

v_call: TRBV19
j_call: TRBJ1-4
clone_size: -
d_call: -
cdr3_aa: CASSPRTVATNEKLFF
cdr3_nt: TGTGCCAGTAGTCCTCGGACAGTAGCAACTAATGAAAAACTGTTTTTT

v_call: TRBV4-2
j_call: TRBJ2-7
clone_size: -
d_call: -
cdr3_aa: CASSQDVQDYEQYF
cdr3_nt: TGTGCCAGCAGCCAAGATGTCCAGGATTACGAGCAGTACTTC

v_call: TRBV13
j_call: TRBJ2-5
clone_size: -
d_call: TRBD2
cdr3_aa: CASSRTGSLAGIETQYF
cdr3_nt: TGTGCCAGCAGCCGGACAGGGTCACTAGCGGGAATAGAGACCCAGTACTTC

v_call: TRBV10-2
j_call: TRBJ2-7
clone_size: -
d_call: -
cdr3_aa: CASREDSPYEQYF
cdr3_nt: TGCGCCAGCAGGGAGGACAGCCCCTACGAGCAGTACTTC

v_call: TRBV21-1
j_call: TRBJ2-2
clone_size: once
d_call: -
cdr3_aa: CASSKVCPEGPYTGELFF
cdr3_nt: TGTGCCAGCAGCAAAGTTTGTCCGGAGGGCCCGTATACCGGGGAGCTGTTTTTT

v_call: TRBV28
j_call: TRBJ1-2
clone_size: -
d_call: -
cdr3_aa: CASSLSGGFGYTF
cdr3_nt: TGTGCCAGCAGTTTATCCGGAGGGTTTGGCTACACCTTC

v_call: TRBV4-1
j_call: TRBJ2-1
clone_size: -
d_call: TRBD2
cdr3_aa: CASSQTTGTSGSSSYNEQFF
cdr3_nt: TGCGCCAGCAGCCAGACTACCGGGACTAGCGGGTCGAGCTCCTACAATGAGCAGTTCTTC

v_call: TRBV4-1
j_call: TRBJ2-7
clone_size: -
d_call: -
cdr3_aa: CASSLTRSPSEQYF
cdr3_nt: TGCGCCAGCAGCTTAACCCGTTCCCCCAGCGAGCAGTACTTC

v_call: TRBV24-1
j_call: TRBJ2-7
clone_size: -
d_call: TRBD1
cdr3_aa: CATGPMAGGVYEQYF
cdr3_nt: TGTGCCACCGGCCCGATGGCAGGGGGAGTCTACGAGCAGTACTTC

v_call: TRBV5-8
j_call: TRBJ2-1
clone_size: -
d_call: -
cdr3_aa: CASSSPGAPDEQFF
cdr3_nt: TGTGCCAGCAGCTCGCCGGGTGCCCCGGATGAGCAGTTCTTC

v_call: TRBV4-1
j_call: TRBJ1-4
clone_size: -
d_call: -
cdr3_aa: CASSQEPNSDTSTNEKLFF
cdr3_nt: TGCGCCAGCAGCCAAGAACCTAATTCGGACACTTCAACTAATGAAAAACTGTTTTTT

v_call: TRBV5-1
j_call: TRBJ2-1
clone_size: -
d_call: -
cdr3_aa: CASSLIAGSYNEQFF
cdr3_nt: TGCGCCAGCAGCTTGATAGCAGGGTCTTACAATGAGCAGTTCTTC

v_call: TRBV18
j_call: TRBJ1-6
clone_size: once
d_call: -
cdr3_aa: CASSLGTLGQPDDNSPLHF
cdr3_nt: TGTGCCAGCTCACTCGGGACATTAGGCCAGCCGGATGATAATTCACCCCTCCACTTT

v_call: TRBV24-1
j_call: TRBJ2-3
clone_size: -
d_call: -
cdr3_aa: CATQVGGRDTDTQYF
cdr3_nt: TGTGCCACCCAGGTGGGGGGGCGCGACACAGATACGCAGTATTTT

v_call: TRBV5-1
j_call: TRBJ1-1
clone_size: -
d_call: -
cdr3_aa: CASSAYGGTGNTEAFF
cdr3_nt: TGCGCCAGCTCCGCATATGGCGGTACAGGGAACACTGAAGCTTTCTTT

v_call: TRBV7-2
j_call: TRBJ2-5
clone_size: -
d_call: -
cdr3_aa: CASSFFIEETQYF
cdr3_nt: TGTGCCAGCAGCTTTTTTATAGAAGAGACCCAGTACTTC

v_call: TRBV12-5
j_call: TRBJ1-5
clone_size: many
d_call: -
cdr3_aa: CASGLYSNQPQHF
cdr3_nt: TGTGCTAGTGGTTTGTACAGTAATCAGCCCCAGCATTTT

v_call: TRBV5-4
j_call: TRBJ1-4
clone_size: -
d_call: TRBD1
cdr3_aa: CASSSDRGPGSNEKLFF
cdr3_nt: TGTGCCAGCAGCTCTGACAGGGGGCCTGGGTCTAATGAAAAACTGTTTTTT

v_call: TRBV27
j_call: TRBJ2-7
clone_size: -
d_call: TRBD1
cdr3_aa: CASMRQGAYEQYF
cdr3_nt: TGTGCCAGCATGCGACAGGGTGCCTACGAGCAGTACTTC

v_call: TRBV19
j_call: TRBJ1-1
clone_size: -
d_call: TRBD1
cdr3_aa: CASSIGQGTNTEAFF
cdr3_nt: TGTGCCAGTAGTATAGGACAGGGGACGAACACTGAAGCTTTCTTT

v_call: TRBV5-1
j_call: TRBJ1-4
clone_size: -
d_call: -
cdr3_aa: CASSFGGLDEKLFF
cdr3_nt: TGCGCCAGCAGCTTCGGAGGGTTGGATGAAAAACTGTTTTTT

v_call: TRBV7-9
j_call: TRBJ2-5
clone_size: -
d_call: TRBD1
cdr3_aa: CASSLVPGGGETQYF
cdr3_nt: TGTGCCAGCAGCTTAGTCCCAGGGGGCGGGGAGACCCAGTACTTC

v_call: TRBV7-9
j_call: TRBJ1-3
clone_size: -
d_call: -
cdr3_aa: CASPRPETGNTIYF
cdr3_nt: TGTGCCAGCCCCCGTCCGGAGACTGGAAACACCATATATTTT

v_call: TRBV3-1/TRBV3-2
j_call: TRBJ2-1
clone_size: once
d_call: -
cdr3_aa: CASSPLGRENNEQFF
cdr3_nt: TGTGCCAGCAGCCCGCTTGGGCGGGAAAACAATGAGCAGTTCTTC

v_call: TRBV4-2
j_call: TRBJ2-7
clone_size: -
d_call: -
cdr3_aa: CASSQDLGTGTITYEQYF
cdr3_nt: TGTGCCAGCAGCCAAGATTTGGGGACCGGGACAATAACCTACGAGCAGTACTTC

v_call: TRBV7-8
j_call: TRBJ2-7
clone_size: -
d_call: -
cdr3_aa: CASTPTGLWEQYF
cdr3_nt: TGTGCCAGCACCCCCACAGGATTGTGGGAGCAGTACTTC

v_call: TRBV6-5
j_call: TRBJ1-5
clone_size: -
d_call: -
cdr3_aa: CASSPGQPQHF
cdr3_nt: TGTGCCAGCAGTCCGGGACAACCCCAGCATTTT

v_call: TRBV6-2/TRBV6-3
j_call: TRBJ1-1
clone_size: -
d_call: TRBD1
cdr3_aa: CASSSTGVAFF
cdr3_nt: TGTGCCAGCAGCTCGACAGGGGTAGCTTTCTTT

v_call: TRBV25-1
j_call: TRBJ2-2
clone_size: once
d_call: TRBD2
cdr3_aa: CASSVEGGPTGELFF
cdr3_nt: TGTGCCAGCAGTGTTGAGGGAGGGCCCACCGGGGAGCTGTTTTTT

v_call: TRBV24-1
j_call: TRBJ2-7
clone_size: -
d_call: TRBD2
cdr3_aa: CATSDQSGNYEQYF
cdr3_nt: TGTGCCACCAGTGATCAAAGCGGGAACTACGAGCAGTACTTC

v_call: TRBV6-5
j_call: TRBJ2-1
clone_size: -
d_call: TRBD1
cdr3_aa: CANFPGQNYNEQFF
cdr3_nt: TGTGCCAACTTTCCGGGACAGAACTACAATGAGCAGTTCTTC

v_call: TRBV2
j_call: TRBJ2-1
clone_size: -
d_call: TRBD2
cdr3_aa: CASSFGTTNEQFF
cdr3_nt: TGTGCCAGCAGTTTTGGGACTACCAATGAGCAGTTCTTC

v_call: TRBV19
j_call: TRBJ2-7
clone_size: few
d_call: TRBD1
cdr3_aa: CASKDRGRWEQYF
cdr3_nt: TGTGCCAGTAAGGACAGGGGGCGTTGGGAGCAGTACTTC

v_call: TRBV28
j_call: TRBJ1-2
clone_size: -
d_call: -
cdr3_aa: CASSPTGNYGYTF
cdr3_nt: TGTGCCAGCAGCCCAACAGGGAACTATGGCTACACCTTC

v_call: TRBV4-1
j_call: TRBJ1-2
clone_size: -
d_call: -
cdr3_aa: CASSQGTDYTF
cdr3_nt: TGCGCCAGCAGCCAAGGGACAGACTACACCTTC

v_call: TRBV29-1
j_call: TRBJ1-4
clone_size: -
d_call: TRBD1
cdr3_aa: CSVSPETGLNEKLFF
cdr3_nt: TGCAGCGTCTCCCCCGAGACAGGGTTGAATGAAAAACTGTTTTTT

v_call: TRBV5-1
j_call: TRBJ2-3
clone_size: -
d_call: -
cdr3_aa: CATQSGVSTDTQYF
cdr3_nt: TGCGCCACGCAGTCGGGGGTATCCACAGATACGCAGTATTTT

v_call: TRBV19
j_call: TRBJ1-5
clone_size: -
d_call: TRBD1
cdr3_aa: CASSFYRGGDQPQHF
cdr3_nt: TGTGCCAGTAGTTTCTACAGGGGTGGCGATCAGCCCCAGCATTTT

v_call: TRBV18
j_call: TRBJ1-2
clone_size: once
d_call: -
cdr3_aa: CASSLENRDGYTF
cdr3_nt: TGTGCCAGCTCACTCGAAAACAGGGACGGCTACACCTTC

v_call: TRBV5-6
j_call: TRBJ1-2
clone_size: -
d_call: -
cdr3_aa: CASSFQGTGYGYTF
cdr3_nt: TGTGCCAGCAGCTTCCAGGGTACAGGATATGGCTACACCTTC